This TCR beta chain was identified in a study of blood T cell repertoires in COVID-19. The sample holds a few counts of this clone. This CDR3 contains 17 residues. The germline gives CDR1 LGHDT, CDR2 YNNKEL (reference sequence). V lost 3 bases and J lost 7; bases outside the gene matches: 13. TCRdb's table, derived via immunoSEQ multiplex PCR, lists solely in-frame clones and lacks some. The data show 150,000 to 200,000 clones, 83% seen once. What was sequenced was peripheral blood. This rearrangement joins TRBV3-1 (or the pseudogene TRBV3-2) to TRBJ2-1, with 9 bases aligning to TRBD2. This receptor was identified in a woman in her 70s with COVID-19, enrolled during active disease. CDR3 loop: CASSHPKGSGRMNEQFF. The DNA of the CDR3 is TGTGCCAGCAGCCACCCGAAGGGTAGCGGGAGAATGAATGAGCAGTTCTTC.